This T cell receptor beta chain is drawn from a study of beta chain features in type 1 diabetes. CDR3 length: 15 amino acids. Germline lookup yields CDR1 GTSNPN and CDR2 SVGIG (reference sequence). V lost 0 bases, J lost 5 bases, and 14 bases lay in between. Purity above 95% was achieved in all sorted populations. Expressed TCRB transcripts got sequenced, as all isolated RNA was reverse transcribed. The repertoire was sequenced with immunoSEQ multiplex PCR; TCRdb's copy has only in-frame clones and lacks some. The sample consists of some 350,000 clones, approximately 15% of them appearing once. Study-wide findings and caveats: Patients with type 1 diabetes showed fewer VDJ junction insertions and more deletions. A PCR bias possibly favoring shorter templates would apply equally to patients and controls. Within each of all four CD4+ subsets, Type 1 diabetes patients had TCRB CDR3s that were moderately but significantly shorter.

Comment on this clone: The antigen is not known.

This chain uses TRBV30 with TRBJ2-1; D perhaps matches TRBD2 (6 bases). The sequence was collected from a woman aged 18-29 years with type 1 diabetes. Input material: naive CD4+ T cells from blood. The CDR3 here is CAWSVPGSTNNEQFF. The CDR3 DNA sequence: TGTGCCTGGAGTGTACCCGGGAGTACGAACAATGAGCAGTTCTTC.